The 26 T cell receptor beta chains given below trace back to one sample, sequenced in a study of T cell responses to AZD1222 COVID-19 vaccine. The protocol was immunoSEQ multiplex PCR, while the TCRdb copy is restricted to in-frame clones and leaves out a portion. This sample has 75,000 to 95,000 clones, with about 88% found just once. This specimen was peripheral blood, taken on day 0 of AZD1222 vaccination. The receptors shown here come from an adult in good health.

The J gene is TRBJ1-2, the V gene TRBV21-1; the listed D gene, TRBD1, was not tested against the DNA. TRBV21-1 is a documented pseudogene. This CDR3 is built from 17 residues. The CDR3 bases are TGTGCCAGCAGCAAAGAAAACCCGCAACGGGACACCTATGGCTACACCTTC. Its translation is CASSKENPQRDTYGYTF.

The chain carries TRBV9 and TRBJ2-1; 15 nucleotides align to TRBD2. The CDR3 spans 17 residues. J gave up 12 bases and V 3 bases, and 13 bases lay outside the gene matches. CDR1 is SGDLS and CDR2 is YYNGEE in the germline V gene. The CDR3 region is CASSARGTSGGNGRQFF. In nucleotides, the CDR3 is TGTGCCAGCAGCGCTAGAGGGACTAGCGGGGGGAATGGACGGCAGTTCTTC.

The gene calls are TRBV4-2 and TRBJ2-7; tentative D call: TRBD1 (7 bases). The length of the CDR3 is 14 residues. Between the trimmed V and J ends, which lost 0 bases and 6 bases, there was a span of 12 bases. Germline V lookup: CDR1 LGHNA, CDR2 YNFKEQ. The CDR3 DNA sequence: TGTGCCAGCAGCCAAGAGCTGCGGGACAGCGAGCAGTACGTC. This codes for CASSQELRDSEQYV.

The chain carries TRBV19 and TRBJ1-2, with 7 nucleotides matching TRBD1. The germline gives CDR1 LNHDA, CDR2 SQIVND (reference sequence). The CDR3 consists of 13 residues. V trimming: 6 bases; J trimming: 8 bases; junction bases outside the gene matches: 9. The CDR3 nucleotides read TGTGCCAGTAGCGACAGGGAAAGGCAAGGCTACACCTTC. Protein product: CASSDRERQGYTF. The full variable domain, its missing parts supplied by reference TRBV19 and TRBJ1-2, is DGGITQSPKYLFRKEGQNVTLSCEQNLNHDAMYWYRQDPGQGLRLIYYSQIVNDFQKGDIAEGYSVSREKKESFPLTVTSAQKNPTAFYLCASSDRERQGYTFGSGTRLTVV.

The V and J genes are TRBV9 and TRBJ2-1; D remains ambiguous. V lost 0 bases, J lost 9 bases, and 16 bases lay in between. The CDR3 totals 15 residues. Germline assignment: CDR1 SGDLS and CDR2 YYNGEE. DNA for the CDR3: TGTGCCAGCAGCGTAGTTTGGACGGGCACTGGTGAGCAGTTCTTC. Amino acid sequence: CASSVVWTGTGEQFF.

The genes are TRBV7-8 and TRBJ1-1; D call uncertain. Germline lookup yields CDR1 SGHVS and CDR2 FQNEAQ. With 1 base removed from V and 8 bases from J, the gap between germline ends came to 17 bases. CDR3 length equals 15 residues. The CDR3 nucleotides are TGTGCCAGCAGCTTAGGGGCGGGGAATTTGTACGAAGCTTTCTTT. This translates into CASSLGAGNLYEAFF.

The rearrangement links TRBV20-1 to TRBJ2-3, with D maybe TRBD2 (6 bases). Trimming removed 3 bases at V and 7 bases at J, with 11 bases between. CDR3 length equals 12 residues. Germline V gives CDR1 DFQATT, CDR2 SNEGSKA (reference sequence). The CDR3 DNA reads TGCAGTGCTAGTAGGAGGGCCTATACGCAGTATTTT. Translation: CSASRRAYTQYF.

The sample holds one count of this clone. CDR3 in amino acids: CASSLIGQPNTGELFF. The CDR3 bases are TGCGCCAGCAGCTTGATCGGACAGCCGAACACCGGGGAGCTGTTTTTT. The genes are TRBV5-1 and TRBJ2-2; D may be TRBD1 (6 bases). The CDR3 loop spans 16 amino acids. Trimming left V 1 base short and J 0 bases short, with 10 bases between. Per the germline V gene, CDR1 is SGHRS and CDR2 is YFSETQ.

The chain employs TRBV11-3 and TRBJ2-1, with 9 bases fitting TRBD1. The CDR3 is made up of 16 amino acids. V was pared by 4 bases and J by 1 base, with 5 bases of the junction left unmatched. CDR1 is SGHNT and CDR2 is YENEEA in the germline V gene. The CDR3 nucleotides read TGTGCCAGCAGCTGGGGAGGGACAGGGTCCTACAATGAGCAGTTCTTC. This translates into CASSWGGTGSYNEQFF. Filled out from reference TRBV11-3 and TRBJ2-1, the complete variable domain reads EAGVVQSPRYKIIEKKQPVAFWCNPISGHNTLYWYLQNLGQGPELLIRYENEEAVDDSQLPKDRFSAERLKGVDSTLKIQPAELGDSAVYLCASSWGGTGSYNEQFFGPGTRLTVL.

This clone was seen a few times. The chain combines TRBV14 with TRBJ2-6; the D is unclear. CDR3 length: 19 amino acids. Looked up from germline, CDR1 is SGHDN and CDR2 is FVKESK. V was pared by 0 bases and J by 4 bases, with 19 bases between. The CDR3 region has the DNA TGTGCCAGCAGCCAAGAGATTAAAAAATGGGGTCCAGGGGCCAACGTCCTGACTTTC. Translated, it gives CASSQEIKKWGPGANVLTF. The full variable domain, with the rest looked up from reference TRBV14 and TRBJ2-6, is EAGVTQFPSHSVIEKGQTVTLRCDPISGHDNLYWYRRVMGKEIKFLLHFVKESKQDESGMPNNRFLAERTGGTYSTLKVQPAELEDSGVYFCASSQEIKKWGPGANVLTFGAGSRLTVL.

This clone was observed once. This chain joins TRBV11-3 and TRBJ2-2; weak D call: TRBD2 (7 bases). Trimming stripped 2 bases from V and 2 bases from J, with 9 bases between. Germline V gives CDR1 SGHNT, CDR2 YENEEA. The CDR3 sequence is 15 residues long. The chain's CDR3 is CASSLRGANTGELFF. The CDR3, as DNA: TGTGCCAGCAGCTTACGGGGGGCCAACACCGGGGAGCTGTTTTTT.

The chain employs TRBV12-3 or TRBV12-4 and TRBJ2-7, with D uncertain. V dropped 6 bases and J dropped 7 bases, with 13 bases sitting between them. The CDR3 extends over 12 amino acids. The CDR3, as DNA: TGTGCCAGCAGGGACGGGTTGCGGGAGCAGTACTTC. Protein product: CASRDGLREQYF.

This clone was seen once. The genes are TRBV10-3 and TRBJ2-2; 10 bases match TRBD2. Germline V gives CDR1 ENHRY, CDR2 SYGVKD. The junction had 7 bases not matched to a gene; V was cut back by 8 bases and J by 4 bases. This CDR3 comprises 15 residues. The chain's CDR3 is CAILAGVLSTGELFF. CDR3 bases: TGTGCCATCCTAGCGGGAGTGCTTTCCACCGGGGAGCTGTTTTTT.

V is TRBV27 and J is TRBJ1-4; tentative D call: TRBD1 (6 bases). The germline V gene has CDR1 MNHEY and CDR2 SMNVEV (reference sequence). The CDR3 loop spans 14 amino acids. Trimming removed 4 bases at V and 10 bases at J, with 16 bases between. The CDR3 loop reads CASSSLRQEAKLFF. CDR3 nucleotide sequence: TGTGCCAGCAGTTCCCTACGACAGGAGGCAAAACTGTTTTTT.

V usage is TRBV6-2 or TRBV6-3 and J usage is TRBJ2-7; 7 nucleotides line up with TRBD2. V was clipped by 2 bases and J by 0 bases; unmatched bases: 7. The length of the CDR3 is 16 residues. The V gene's germline CDR1 is MNHEY and CDR2 SVGEGT. The CDR3 region has the DNA TGTGCCAGCAGTTACGCCTGGGGCGGGAGCTCCTACGAGCAGTACTTC. It translates to CASSYAWGGSSYEQYF.

The chain links TRBV10-3 to TRBJ1-5; tentatively, D is TRBD1 (5 bases). V shed 3 bases and J shed 5 bases, with 8 bases lying between them. The germline V gene has CDR1 ENHRY and CDR2 SYGVKD. The CDR3 consists of 13 residues. The CDR3 reads CAISDRVDQPQHF. The DNA for the CDR3 is TGTGCCATCAGTGACAGGGTTGATCAGCCCCAGCATTTT.

The chain employs TRBV4-1 and TRBJ2-3; 8 positions agree with TRBD1. CDR3 size: 15 residues. Germline V gives CDR1 MGHRA, CDR2 YSYEKL. V gave up 4 bases and J gave up 1 base; unmatched junction bases: 4. CDR3 coding DNA: TGCGCCAGCAGCCCGGGACAGGCGCGCACAGATACGCAGTATTTT. Translated: CASSPGQARTDTQYF.

The genes are TRBV6-1 and TRBJ2-7; TRBD1 matches at 9 bases. Germline-derived CDR1 and CDR2 are MNHNS and SASEGT. This CDR3 region has 15 residues. Germline trimming cut 1 base from V and 1 base from J; bases unmatched to any gene: 2. The CDR3 reads CASSEDGTGSYEQYV. CDR3 sequence (DNA): TGTGCCAGCAGTGAAGATGGGACAGGGTCCTACGAGCAGTACGTC.

The V gene is TRBV5-8, the J gene TRBJ1-1; TRBD1 matches at 7 bases. J lost 8 bases, V lost 4 bases, and 5 bases had no gene match. The CDR3 spans 12 residues. Germline lookup yields CDR1 SGHTS and CDR2 YDEGEE. In DNA form, the CDR3 reads TGTGCCAGCAGCGTGACAGGGTACGAAGCTTTCTTT. This translates into CASSVTGYEAFF. Filled out from reference TRBV5-8 and TRBJ1-1, the complete variable domain reads EAGVTQSPTHLIKTRGQQATLRCSPISGHTSVYWYQQALGLGLQFLLWYDEGEERNRGNFPPRFSGRQFPNYSSELNVNALELEDSALYLCASSVTGYEAFFGQGTRLTVV.

V and J are TRBV19 and TRBJ2-7, with TRBD1 identical over 8 bases. This CDR3 contains 15 residues. J lost 4 bases, V lost 5 bases, and 10 bases had no gene match. Germline V gene sequence: CDR1 LNHDA, CDR2 SQIVND (reference sequence). CDR3 sequence: CASSSGGQALYEQYF. CDR3 bases: TGTGCCAGTAGTTCAGGGGGACAGGCCCTATACGAGCAGTACTTC.

V gene TRBV19 combines with J gene TRBJ1-1; D gene uncertain. Trimming removed 4 bases at V and 4 bases at J, with 10 bases between. Per germline, CDR1 LNHDA and CDR2 SQIVND (reference sequence). This CDR3 region has 13 residues. This chain's CDR3 is CASSTGWGTEAFF. The CDR3, as DNA: TGTGCCAGTAGTACGGGGTGGGGCACTGAAGCTTTCTTT.

Note on this clone: Other nucleotide sequences from this sample produce the same CDR3. The V call is TRBV18, the J call TRBJ2-5; D call uncertain. In germline, CDR1 is KGHSH, CDR2 LQKENI. Trimming removed 3 bases from V and 1 base from J, with 0 bases in between. The CDR3 spans 11 residues. The CDR3 bases are TGTGCCAGCTCACCCCAAGAGACCCAGTACTTC. The encoded protein is CASSPQETQYF.

CDR3 coding DNA: TGTGCCAGCAGCCGTAGCGGGGGGCCTTCGAATGAGCAGTTCTTC. This sequence encodes CASSRSGGPSNEQFF. V gene TRBV3-1 (or the pseudogene TRBV3-2) combines with J gene TRBJ2-1, with 10 bases aligning to TRBD2. From germline, CDR1 is LGHDT and CDR2 YNNKEL (reference sequence). The J segment lost 7 bases and the V segment lost 4 bases, leaving 7 bases of the junction unmatched. There are 15 residues in the CDR3.

This chain links TRBV27 with TRBJ1-2; 7 positions match TRBD1. The V gene end was trimmed by 5 bases and the J gene end by 5 bases; junction bases not matched to a gene: 8. Per germline, CDR1 MNHEY and CDR2 SMNVEV (reference sequence). This CDR3 comprises 14 residues. The CDR3 sequence: CASSPPGQVYGYTF. The DNA of the CDR3 is TGTGCCAGCAGTCCCCCCGGACAGGTTTATGGCTACACCTTC.

The CDR3 is CASSEMGISNQPQHF. The CDR3 region has the DNA TGTGCCAGCAGTGAGATGGGTATAAGCAATCAGCCCCAGCATTTT. The chain links TRBV2 to TRBJ1-5; D gene uncertain. The CDR3 contains 15 residues. CDR1 and CDR2 from the germline V gene are SNHLY and FYNNEI. The V end lost 3 bases, the J end lost 1 base, and 10 bases lay between the germline ends.

The genes are TRBV30 and TRBJ2-7; D assignment may be TRBD1 or TRBD2 (5 bases each). V was shortened by 2 bases and J by 6 bases, with 14 bases between the two germline ends. Germline V lookup: CDR1 GTSNPN, CDR2 SVGIG (reference sequence). CDR3 length: 13 amino acids. This chain's CDR3 is CAWSTGTSSEQYF. CDR3 nucleotides: TGTGCCTGGAGTACCGGGACCTCCAGCGAGCAGTACTTC.